The text below deals with one T cell receptor (beta chain). The antigen it recognizes is unknown. Base-call qualities are not available, and no considerably larger clone is one nucleotide away. The data originate from a study of OX40 agonist ivuxolimab in advanced cancers. Looking at the study overall: Ivuxolimab was an agonistic, fully human IgG2 monoclonal antibody directed against OX40 (CD134), a costimulatory receptor. Three dose-escalation patients achieved partial responses, one with hepatocellular carcinoma and two with cutaneous melanoma. Patients were allowed to have had prior anti-PD-1, anti-PD-L1 or anti-CTLA-4 therapy, and 40% of the dose-escalation patients had been treated with checkpoint inhibitors. In the dose-escalation cohort, more than 75% of patients were male, and the mean age was roughly 60 years, with a range of 23 to 79. Intravenous ivuxolimab was administered to patients every 2 weeks at six dose levels: 0.01, 0.1, 0.3, 1.5, 3 and 10 mg/kg. The purpose of peripheral TCRbeta sequencing was to test whether ivuxolimab changed TCR sequence diversity and led to clonal T-cell expansion. Of the roughly 54 patients in dose escalation, around 20 had hepatocellular carcinoma, roughly 15 had melanoma, 9 had renal cell carcinoma and 9 had head and neck cancer. The paper reports the monotherapy dose-escalation portion (N of about 50 patients) of the phase I ivuxolimab trial.

Genomic DNA was extracted from sorted cells for sequencing of the TCRbeta CDR3 region. TCRbeta CDR3 regions were sequenced using the immunoSEQ Assay. TCRdb's version of the immuneACCESS table is confined to in-frame rearrangements and falls short of the full clone set. An unresolved V gene accounts for under half of the shortfall where checked; the remainder is of unknown origin. Recorded for this sample are fewer than 90,000 clones; roughly 90% of them occurred a single time. The ten largest clones add up to about 0.31% of the sample. V sheds 0 bases and J sheds 8 bases, leaving 8 bases between their ends. Its CDR3 holds 13 amino acids, cysteine through phenylalanine. CDR3 DNA is the only sequence kept; it has 39 bases, read in frame from the first base. Via the germline V gene (reference sequence), CDR1 is LNHNV and CDR2 YYDKDF. Overall study results and their limits: Which antigens the clonally expanded peripheral T cells were specific for was not determined. Low levels of normalized T-cell clonal expansion were also seen in some patients who did not respond. After ivuxolimab, more expanded clones were found on average in CD8+ T cells than in CD4+ T cells. Clonal expansion of both CD4+ and CD8+ blood T cells was observed from baseline to week 6 at doses 0.1 to 3.0 mg/kg. Partial responders in the 0.1-3.0 mg/kg groups had among the lowest normalized peripheral clonal expansion, especially among CD8+ T cells.

The trial excluded patients who had a history of autoimmune disease or who were on systemic immunosuppression. Peripheral blood for TCR sequencing was collected from all dose cohorts at baseline, on cycle 4 day 1, and on cycle 7 day 1. Samples were obtained from an open-label, multicenter, first-in-human phase I dose-escalation trial of ivuxolimab. Adults with locally advanced or metastatic melanoma, renal cell carcinoma, hepatocellular carcinoma or head and neck squamous cell carcinoma were enrolled in the trial. Before TCR sequencing, CD4+ and CD8+ T cells were separately sorted from peripheral blood.

The chain links TRBV15 with TRBJ1-3, with no reliable assignment of the D segment. The material was CD4+ or CD8+ T cells sorted from blood, obtained in a trial of the OX40 agonist ivuxolimab. The TCR comes from an adult with an advanced solid tumor such as melanoma, head and neck, liver or kidney cancer. The CDR3 protein: CATSRDPQDTIYF. The DNA reads TGTGCCACCAGCAGAGATCCCCAAGACACCATATATTTT.